This passage covers 16 T cell receptor beta chains from one sample sequenced in a study of T cell responses to AZD1222 COVID-19 vaccine. Here immunoSEQ multiplex PCR was the method, and the copy in TCRdb shows in-frame clones only, minus some. The sample has 120,000 or so clones; around 90% are singletons. Sequencing used peripheral blood, obtained on day 0 of AZD1222 vaccination. The receptor source for this set is an adult in good health.

The V call is TRBV30, the J call TRBJ1-6, with a weak D call TRBD1 (5 bases). Trimming cost V 0 bases and J 2 bases, with 5 bases left between them. CDR3 length: 14 amino acids. Germline assignment: CDR1 GTSNPN and CDR2 SVGIG (reference sequence). The CDR3 DNA sequence: TGTGCCTGGAGTGTAGGGGCCTATAATTCACCCCTCCACTTT. Its protein is CAWSVGAYNSPLHF.

The rearrangement uses TRBV10-3 and TRBJ1-1; 8 bases line up with TRBD1. CDR1 and CDR2 (germline): ENHRY, SYGVKD. Trimming took 6 bases from V and 2 from J; bases not matched to a gene: 5. CDR3 length: 14 amino acids. The CDR3 bases are TGTGCCATCAGCTTTGGGACAGGAAACACTGAAGCTTTCTTT. It encodes CAISFGTGNTEAFF.

The chain carries TRBV19 and TRBJ2-7; 12 bases match TRBD1. Unmatched junction bases numbered 6, after V lost 5 bases and J lost 4 bases. CDR1 and CDR2 (germline): LNHDA, SQIVND (reference sequence). CDR3 length: 15 residues. CDR3 protein: CASSFGTGGLYEQYF. The CDR3, as DNA: TGTGCCAGTAGTTTCGGGACAGGGGGCTTATACGAGCAGTACTTC.

The rearrangement uses TRBV6-5 and TRBJ2-7; 7 bases match TRBD2. Trimming took 3 bases from V and 0 from J; bases not matched to a gene: 5. CDR1 and CDR2 (germline): MNHEY, SVGAGI. This CDR3 has 15 amino acids. CDR3 DNA: TGTGCCAGCAGTTATAAAGCTAGCGGCTCCTACGAGCAGTACTTC. Translated, it gives CASSYKASGSYEQYF.

The V gene is TRBV10-2, the J gene TRBJ2-3, with 11 bases that match TRBD2. Germline CDR1 and CDR2: WSHSY and SAAADI. Trimming took 6 bases from V and 4 from J; bases not matched to a gene: 9. The CDR3 is made up of 16 amino acids. The CDR3 bases are TGCGCCAGCAGACCCACTAGCGGGGGATTCTCAGATACGCAGTATTTT. As protein: CASRPTSGGFSDTQYF.

The rearrangement joins TRBV19 to TRBJ1-5, with D uncertain. V was clipped by 5 bases and J by 5 bases, with 7 bases between them. Germline V gene sequence: CDR1 LNHDA, CDR2 SQIVND (reference sequence). The CDR3 consists of 12 residues. In DNA, the CDR3 is TGTGCCAGTAGTGAACAGCATCAGCCCCAGCATTTT. It encodes CASSEQHQPQHF.

The chain has TRBV4-2 and TRBJ2-5; 7 nucleotides agree with TRBD2. Unmatched junction bases numbered 4, after V lost 0 bases and J lost 0 bases. CDR3 length: 16 residues. Germline values: CDR1 LGHNA, CDR2 YNFKEQ. The CDR3 is CASSQDGTKNQETQYF. The CDR3 DNA follows: TGTGCCAGCAGCCAAGACGGGACTAAGAACCAAGAGACCCAGTACTTC.

CDR3 bases: TGTGCCAGCAGGGGACAGATTAATGAAAAACTGTTTTTT. This codes for CASRGQINEKLFF. This chain links TRBV6-5 with TRBJ1-4; TRBD1 matches 7 bases. Per germline, CDR1 MNHEY and CDR2 SVGAGI. Trimming at V came to 6 bases and at J to 4 bases, leaving 2 bases not matched to a gene. This CDR3 has 13 residues.

The rearrangement uses TRBV12-3 or TRBV12-4 and TRBJ1-1; 8 nucleotides agree with TRBD1. The V gene end was trimmed by 1 base and the J gene end by 8 bases; junction bases not matched to a gene: 0. CDR3 length: 12 amino acids. The CDR3 bases are TGTGCCAGCAGTTTAGGGACAGGGGAAGCTTTCTTT. This sequence encodes CASSLGTGEAFF.

V usage is TRBV2 and J usage is TRBJ2-2; TRBD1 aligns across 7 bases. Germline V gene data show CDR1 as SNHLY and CDR2 as FYNNEI. Trimming at V came to 8 bases and at J to 0 bases, leaving 6 bases not matched to a gene. The CDR3 extends over 15 amino acids. The CDR3 DNA sequence: TGTGCCAGCGGTCCGGGACAGACGAACACCGGGGAGCTGTTTTTT. Amino acids: CASGPGQTNTGELFF.

V is TRBV19 and J is TRBJ2-6, with D perhaps assigned TRBD1 or TRBD2 (5 bases each). V lost 6 bases, J lost 1 base, and 16 bases lay in between. CDR1 LNHDA and CDR2 SQIVND come from the germline V gene (reference sequence). This CDR3 is built from 17 residues. The CDR3 DNA follows: TGTGCCAGTAGCGTCCTGGGGGTCCTATCTGGGGCCAACGTCCTGACTTTC. Its protein is CASSVLGVLSGANVLTF.

The sample holds a few counts of this clone. V is TRBV3-1 (or the pseudogene TRBV3-2) and J is TRBJ2-7; D ambiguous. The CDR3 has 13 residues. The V gene lost 3 bases and the J gene lost 4 bases, with 10 bases spanning the gap. Germline loops: CDR1 LGHDT, CDR2 YNNKEL (reference sequence). CDR3 nucleotide sequence: TGTGCCAGCAGCCAGTTTCCCGGGTACGAGCAGTACTTC. Amino acids: CASSQFPGYEQYF.

This chain connects TRBV4-2 to TRBJ1-4, with 12 bases matching TRBD1. The germline V gene encodes CDR1 LGHNA and CDR2 YNFKEQ. This CDR3 is built from 16 residues. The V gene end was trimmed by 0 bases and the J gene end by 8 bases; junction bases not matched to a gene: 4. This chain's CDR3 is CASSQDGTGGLEKLFF. The CDR3 DNA sequence: TGTGCCAGCAGCCAAGATGGGACAGGGGGCTTGGAAAAACTGTTTTTT.

The chain uses TRBV2 and TRBJ1-2, with a tentative D call TRBD1 (5 bases). The CDR3 is made up of 15 amino acids. V gave up 8 bases and J gave up 7 bases, with 23 bases separating them. The germline CDR1 and CDR2 sequences are SNHLY and FYNNEI. The CDR3 DNA is TGTGCCAGCCGAGACGTAGACAGCCTCTTTGTTGGCTACACCTTC. Protein sequence: CASRDVDSLFVGYTF. The full variable domain, in which reference TRBV2 and TRBJ1-2 provide the parts outside the CDR3, is EPEVTQTPSHQVTQMGQEVILRCVPISNHLYFYWYRQILGQKVEFLVSFYNNEISEKSEIFDDQFSVERPDGSNFTLKIRSTKLEDSAMYFCASRDVDSLFVGYTFGSGTRLTVV.

The chain employs TRBV18 and TRBJ1-3; 8 nucleotides agree with TRBD1. The V gene's germline CDR1 is KGHSH and CDR2 LQKENI. This CDR3 comprises 14 residues. The junction had 2 bases not matched to a gene; V was cut back by 5 bases and J by 2 bases. CDR3 in amino acids: CASSKDRAGNTIYF. The CDR3 coding sequence is TGTGCCAGCTCAAAGGACAGGGCTGGAAACACCATATATTTT.

This clone was recorded only once. The chain combines TRBV19 with TRBJ1-2; the match to TRBD1 covers 7 bases. This CDR3 is built from 12 residues. Germline V gene data show CDR1 as LNHDA and CDR2 as SQIVND (reference sequence). V shed 11 bases and J 8 bases; nucleotides not matched to a gene: 11. The CDR3 region is CASQEGARGYTF. The CDR3 nucleotides read TGTGCCTCACAGGAGGGGGCGCGCGGCTACACCTTC.